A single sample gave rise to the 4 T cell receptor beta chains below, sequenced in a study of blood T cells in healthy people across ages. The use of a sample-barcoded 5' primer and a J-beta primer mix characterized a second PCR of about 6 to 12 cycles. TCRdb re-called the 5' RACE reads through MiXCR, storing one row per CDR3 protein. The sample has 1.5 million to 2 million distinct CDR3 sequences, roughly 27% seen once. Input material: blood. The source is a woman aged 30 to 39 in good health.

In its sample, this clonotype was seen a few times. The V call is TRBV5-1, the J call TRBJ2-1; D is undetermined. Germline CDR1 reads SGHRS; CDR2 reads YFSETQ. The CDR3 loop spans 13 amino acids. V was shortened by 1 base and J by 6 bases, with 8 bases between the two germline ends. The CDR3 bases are TGCGCCAGCAGCTTGTACGTGAGCAATGAGCAGTTCTTC. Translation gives CASSLYVSNEQFF.

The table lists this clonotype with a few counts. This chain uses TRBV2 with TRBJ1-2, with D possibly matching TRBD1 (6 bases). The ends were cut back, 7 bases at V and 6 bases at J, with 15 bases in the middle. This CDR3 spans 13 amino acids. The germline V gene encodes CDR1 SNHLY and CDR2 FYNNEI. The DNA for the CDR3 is TGTGCCAGCACCCCCGTACAGGGCGATGGCTACACCTTC. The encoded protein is CASTPVQGDGYTF. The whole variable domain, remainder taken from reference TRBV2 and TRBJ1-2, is EPEVTQTPSHQVTQMGQEVILRCVPISNHLYFYWYRQILGQKVEFLVSFYNNEISEKSEIFDDQFSVERPDGSNFTLKIRSTKLEDSAMYFCASTPVQGDGYTFGSGTRLTVV.

CDR3 residues: CASSESGGPRELFF. For the CDR3, the DNA is TGCGCCAGCAGTGAGTCGGGGGGGCCGAGGGAGCTGTTTTTT. This chain uses TRBV10-2 with TRBJ2-2; D might be TRBD2 (7 bases). Trimming stripped 0 bases from V and 9 bases from J, with 11 bases between. Germline CDR1 WSHSY, CDR2 SAAADI. CDR3 length equals 14 residues.

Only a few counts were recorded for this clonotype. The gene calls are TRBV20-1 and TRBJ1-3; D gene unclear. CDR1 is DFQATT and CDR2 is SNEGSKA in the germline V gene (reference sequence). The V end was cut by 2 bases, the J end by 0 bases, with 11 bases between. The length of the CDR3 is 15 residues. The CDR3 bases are TGCAGTGCTAGAACGGAACTAAGCTCTGGAAACACCATATATTTT. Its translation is CSARTELSSGNTIYF.